The T cell receptor (beta chain) under discussion was sequenced for a study of graft-versus-host responses after intestinal transplantation. Assay: immunoSEQ multiplex PCR; the TCRdb copy retains only in-frame clones and omits some. The sample has around 50,000 clones, around 85% seen once. As concerns this clone: What it binds is not known.

J lost 4 bases, V lost 0 bases, and 4 bases had no gene match. Per germline, CDR1 LNHNV and CDR2 YYDKDF (reference sequence). The CDR3 loop spans 16 amino acids. The TCR originated in a human donor who was the organ donor for an intestinal transplant. V and J are TRBV15 and TRBJ2-7; TRBD2 matches at 12 bases. The specimen comprised unstimulated CD4+ T cells sorted from spleen or lymph node cells, sampled before transplant. In DNA, the CDR3 is TGTGCCACCAGCAGAGAGCTGACTAGCGGGGGTTACGAGCAGTACTTC. It translates to CATSRELTSGGYEQYF.